Listed here are 2 T cell receptor beta chains from one sample, sequenced in a study of blood T cell repertoires in COVID-19. TCRdb keeps only in-frame clones here, not all; method: immunoSEQ multiplex PCR. Seen here are approximately 140,000 clones, roughly 91% observed once, and the top ten hold more than 15%. The source material was peripheral blood. The source of these receptors is a man aged 50 to 59 with active or convalescent COVID-19.

The chain is built from TRBV30 and TRBJ2-5, with D perhaps matching TRBD1 (5 bases). The CDR3 sequence is 17 residues long. V was pared by 3 bases and J by 1 base, with 21 bases between. In germline, CDR1 is GTSNPN, CDR2 SVGIG (reference sequence). The CDR3 protein is CAWSRFTGRVFQETQYF. The CDR3, as DNA: TGTGCCTGGAGCCGCTTCACCGGCAGGGTCTTCCAAGAGACCCAGTACTTC.

The chain is built from TRBV9 and TRBJ2-1; 11 nucleotides match TRBD1. The germline gives CDR1 SGDLS, CDR2 YYNGEE. The length of the CDR3 is 15 residues. The J segment lost 6 bases and the V segment lost 0 bases, leaving 2 bases of the junction unmatched. CDR3 amino acids: CASSVVGQGGNEQFF. The CDR3 DNA is TGTGCCAGCAGCGTAGTGGGACAGGGGGGCAATGAGCAGTTCTTC.